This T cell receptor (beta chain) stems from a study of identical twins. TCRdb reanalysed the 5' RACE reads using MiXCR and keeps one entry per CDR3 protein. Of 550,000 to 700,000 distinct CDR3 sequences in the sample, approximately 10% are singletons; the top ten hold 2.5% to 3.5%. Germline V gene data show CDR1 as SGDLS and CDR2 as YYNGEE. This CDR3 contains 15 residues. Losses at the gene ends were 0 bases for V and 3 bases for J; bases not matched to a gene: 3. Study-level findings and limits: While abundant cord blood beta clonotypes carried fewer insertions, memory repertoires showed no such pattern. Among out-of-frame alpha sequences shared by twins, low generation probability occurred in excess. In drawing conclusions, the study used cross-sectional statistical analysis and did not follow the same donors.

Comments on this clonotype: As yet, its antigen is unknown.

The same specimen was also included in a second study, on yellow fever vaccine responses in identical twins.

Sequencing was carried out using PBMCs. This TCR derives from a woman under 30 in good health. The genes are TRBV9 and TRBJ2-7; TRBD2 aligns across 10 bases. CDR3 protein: CASSVASGGRYEQYF. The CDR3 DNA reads TGTGCCAGCAGCGTAGCTAGCGGGGGCCGCTACGAGCAGTACTTC. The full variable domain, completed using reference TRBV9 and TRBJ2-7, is DSGVTQTPKHLITATGQRVTLRCSPRSGDLSVYWYQQSLDQGLQFLIQYYNGEERAKGNILERFSAQQFPDLHSELNLSSLELGDSALYFCASSVASGGRYEQYFGPGTRLTVT.